This T cell receptor (beta chain) came from a study of blood T cell repertoires in COVID-19. Across the study: COVID-19 samples, acute and convalescent, were from the United States, Italy and Spain.

Sequencing used immunoSEQ multiplex PCR; TCRdb keeps in-frame clones, though not all of them. The sample lists about 150,000 clones; roughly nine tenths were seen once. J lost 4 bases, V lost 4 bases, and 6 bases had no gene match. Germline loops: CDR1 SGDLS, CDR2 YYNGEE. The CDR3 loop spans 14 amino acids. The receptor comes from a man aged 18 to 29 with COVID-19, enrolled during active disease. The specimen was peripheral blood. V usage is TRBV9 and J usage is TRBJ2-7; TRBD2 matches at 9 bases. The CDR3 spells CASSSGLAPYEQYF. DNA of the CDR3: TGTGCCAGCAGCTCGGGACTAGCCCCTTACGAGCAGTACTTC. Based on the CDR3 plus reference TRBV9 and TRBJ2-7, the full variable domain is DSGVTQTPKHLITATGQRVTLRCSPRSGDLSVYWYQQSLDQGLQFLIQYYNGEERAKGNILERFSAQQFPDLHSELNLSSLELGDSALYFCASSSGLAPYEQYFGPGTRLTVT.